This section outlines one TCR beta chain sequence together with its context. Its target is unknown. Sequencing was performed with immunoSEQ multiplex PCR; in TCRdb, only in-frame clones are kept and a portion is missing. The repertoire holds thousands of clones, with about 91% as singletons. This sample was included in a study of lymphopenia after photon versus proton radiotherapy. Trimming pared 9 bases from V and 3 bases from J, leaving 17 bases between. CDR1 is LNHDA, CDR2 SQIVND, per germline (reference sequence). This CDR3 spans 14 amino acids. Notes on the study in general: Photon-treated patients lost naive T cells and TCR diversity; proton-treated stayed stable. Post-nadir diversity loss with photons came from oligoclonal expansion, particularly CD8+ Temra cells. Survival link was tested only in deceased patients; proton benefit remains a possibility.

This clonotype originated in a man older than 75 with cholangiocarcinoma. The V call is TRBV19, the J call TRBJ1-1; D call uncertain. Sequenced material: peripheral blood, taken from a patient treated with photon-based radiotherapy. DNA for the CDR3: TGTGCCAGCAAGGGAGGACCTCGGGACACTGAAGCTTTCTTT. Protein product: CASKGGPRDTEAFF.